This T cell receptor beta chain was sequenced for a study of cytomegalovirus exposure and HLA in healthy donors. Study-wide context: Early released data had about 85 million unique TCRs, all coming from HLA-typed donors. The study's findings and limits: Cytomegalovirus association was assigned to some 160 TCR beta chains.

In the PCR, 60 Vbeta and 13 Jbeta primers were used. In the authors' methods: There were 80 million to 95 million unique TCR beta chains by a later count, and approximately 11 million of them were shared. This table comes from immunoSEQ multiplex PCR, and its TCRdb copy is limited to in-frame clones, with some not included. V, J and clone size derive from that table, while D and trimming were established from the DNA sequence. The table shows approximately 100,000 clones, with 65% to 80% occurring only once. Germline assignment: CDR1 LNHNV and CDR2 YYDKDF (reference sequence). The CDR3 is 13 amino acids. Deletions cut 5 bases from V and 6 bases from J, with 14 bases between. This clone occurred a few times. Its antigen is currently unknown.

The source is a woman in her thirties or forties in good health and CMV-seronegative. Material for sequencing was PBMCs. V usage is TRBV15 and J usage is TRBJ2-7; tentative D call: TRBD2 (6 bases). CDR3 sequence: CATSSWGEGEQYF. The CDR3 DNA sequence: TGTGCCACCAGCTCCTGGGGGGAAGGCGAGCAGTACTTC.